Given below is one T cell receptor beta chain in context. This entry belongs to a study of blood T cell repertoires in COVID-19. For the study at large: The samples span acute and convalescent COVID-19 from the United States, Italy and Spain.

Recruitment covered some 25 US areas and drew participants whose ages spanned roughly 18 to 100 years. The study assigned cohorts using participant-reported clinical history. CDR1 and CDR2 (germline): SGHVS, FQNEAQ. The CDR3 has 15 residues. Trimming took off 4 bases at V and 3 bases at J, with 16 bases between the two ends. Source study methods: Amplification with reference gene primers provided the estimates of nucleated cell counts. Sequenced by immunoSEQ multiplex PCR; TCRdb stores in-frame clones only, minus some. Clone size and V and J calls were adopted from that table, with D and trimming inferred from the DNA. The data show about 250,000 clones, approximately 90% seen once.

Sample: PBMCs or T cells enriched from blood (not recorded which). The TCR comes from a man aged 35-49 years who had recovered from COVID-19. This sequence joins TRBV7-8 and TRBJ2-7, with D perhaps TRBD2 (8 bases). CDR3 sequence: CASSYGGGTDYEQYF. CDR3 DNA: TGTGCCAGCAGCTACGGCGGGGGGACAGACTACGAGCAGTACTTC.